This TCR beta chain came from a study of memory CD4+ T cells and cytomegalovirus serostatus. Study-level information: Donors were healthy Belgian adults, 9 or 10 CMV seropositive and about two dozen seronegative.

Only a few counts were recorded for this clone. Other DNA sequences of this sample code for an identical CDR3. Single viable CD3+CD4+CD8-CD45RO+ cells were sorted as the memory CD4+ T cells. Authors' processing steps: Out-of-frame sequences were removed, leaving a few million distinct TCRbeta sequences. Some clones are missing from TCRdb's copy, which holds only in-frame ones; the method was immunoSEQ multiplex PCR. The DNA gave D and trimming, while V, J and clone size come from that table. Among tens of thousands of clones listed, over 60% were seen once. The receptor was derived from an adult in good health and CMV-seronegative. Sequenced input: memory CD4+ T cells from blood.

CDR3 sequence (DNA): TGTGCCAGCAGCTTAATCGAGTTCACTGAAGCTTTCTTT. As protein: CASSLIEFTEAFF. The chain joins TRBV7-2 to TRBJ1-1, with D unclear. Germline V CDR1 and CDR2: SGHTA, FQGNSA. The V end was cut by 2 bases, the J end by 4 bases, with 8 bases between. The CDR3 is 13 amino acids. The entire variable domain, with the rest obtained from reference TRBV7-2 and TRBJ1-1, is as follows: GAGVSQSPSNKVTEKGKDVELRCDPISGHTALYWYRQSLGQGLEFLIYFQGNSAPDKSGLPSDRFSAERTGGSVSTLTIQRTQQEDSAVYLCASSLIEFTEAFFGQGTRLTVV.